The 27 T cell receptor beta chains in this list originate from one sample, sequenced in a study of human thymus T cells. Sequencing used immunoSEQ multiplex PCR; TCRdb keeps in-frame clones, though not all of them. The table shows 57,000 or so clones, with 94% occurring only once. The sample was blood. The source is a boy under two years old with a congenital heart defect but otherwise immunologically healthy.

The chain carries TRBV20-1 and TRBJ2-7, with D possibly matching TRBD1 (6 bases). Germline loops: CDR1 DFQATT, CDR2 SNEGSKA (reference sequence). The V gene lost 6 bases and the J gene lost 6 bases, with 12 bases spanning the gap. The CDR3 sequence is 11 residues long. The CDR3 here is CSAPNRVEQYF. CDR3 nucleotide sequence: TGCAGTGCGCCGAACAGGGTCGAGCAGTACTTC.

The chain uses TRBV5-1 and TRBJ2-3; TRBD2 aligns across 10 bases. This CDR3 contains 14 residues. Germline CDR1 is SGHRS and CDR2 is YFSETQ. The V gene end was trimmed by 7 bases and the J gene end by 6 bases; junction bases not matched to a gene: 8. This CDR3 is CASSAGGPGDTQYF. The CDR3 DNA sequence: TGCGCCAGCTCAGCGGGAGGGCCGGGGGATACGCAGTATTTT.

The gene calls are TRBV7-2 and TRBJ2-5, with 9 bases lining up with TRBD2. This CDR3 contains 15 residues. Germline V gives CDR1 SGHTA, CDR2 FQGNSA. The V segment lost 0 bases and the J segment 9 bases; nucleotides outside the gene matches: 8. The CDR3 loop reads CASSLAAGGHLAQYF. CDR3 in DNA: TGTGCCAGCAGCTTAGCGGCGGGGGGGCATTTGGCCCAGTACTTC.

The CDR3 DNA is TGTGCCAGCAGTTTCCTAGGACAGGGGGCGCTAGCGGGAGAGACCCAGTACTTC. Translation gives CASSFLGQGALAGETQYF. This chain joins TRBV27 and TRBJ2-5; 11 bases match TRBD1. V was clipped by 3 bases and J by 4 bases; unmatched bases: 13. The CDR3 is 18 residues long. Germline V gene data show CDR1 as MNHEY and CDR2 as SMNVEV (reference sequence).

The CDR3 DNA sequence: TGCGCCAGCAGCTTGGGGGGCGCCAGGATGAACACTGAAGCTTTCTTT. Translated, it gives CASSLGGARMNTEAFF. The J gene is TRBJ1-1, the V gene TRBV5-1; possibly TRBD1 for D (5 bases). Trimming removed 0 bases from V and 0 bases from J, with 12 bases in between. CDR3 length: 16 residues. CDR1 is SGHRS and CDR2 is YFSETQ in the germline V gene.

This rearrangement joins TRBV5-6 to TRBJ2-2, with 8 bases identical to TRBD2. Losses at the gene ends were 2 bases for V and 5 bases for J; bases not matched to a gene: 14. CDR3 length: 18 residues. The germline CDR1 and CDR2 sequences are SGHDT and YYEEEE. In nucleotides, the CDR3 is TGTGCCAGCAGCTTATTTATCCACAGCGGGAGAGGAACCGGGGAGCTGTTTTTT. Translated: CASSLFIHSGRGTGELFF.

The chain recombines TRBV4-2 with TRBJ1-4; a possible D gene is TRBD1 (6 bases). The V end was cut by 0 bases, the J end by 0 bases, with 14 bases between. Germline V gives CDR1 LGHNA, CDR2 YNFKEQ. The CDR3 covers 18 residues. The CDR3 coding sequence is TGTGCCAGCAGCCAAGAATCAGGGGCTATTGCAACTAATGAAAAACTGTTTTTT. It specifies CASSQESGAIATNEKLFF.

V gene TRBV19 combines with J gene TRBJ1-5, with TRBD1 matching over 8 bases. Germline trimming cut 7 bases from V and 2 bases from J; bases unmatched to any gene: 4. The CDR3 covers 14 residues. The germline CDR1 and CDR2 sequences are LNHDA and SQIVND (reference sequence). CDR3 nucleotide sequence: TGTGCCAGTAACCCGGGACAGGGCAATCAGCCCCAGCATTTT. It codes for CASNPGQGNQPQHF.

The chain joins TRBV27 to TRBJ1-1, with 7 bases fitting TRBD1. Germline V gives CDR1 MNHEY, CDR2 SMNVEV (reference sequence). The ends lost 3 bases at V and 4 bases at J; junction bases unmatched: 8. The CDR3 has 15 residues. This CDR3 is CASSFQDRAGTEAFF. CDR3 bases: TGTGCCAGCAGTTTCCAAGACAGGGCAGGCACTGAAGCTTTCTTT.

The chain links TRBV19 to TRBJ2-1; perhaps TRBD2 as D (5 bases). V lost 7 bases, J lost 8 bases, and 12 bases lay in between. Germline values: CDR1 LNHDA, CDR2 SQIVND (reference sequence). The CDR3 runs 12 residues. The CDR3 loop reads CASNRGRDEQFF. For the CDR3, the DNA is TGTGCCAGTAACCGGGGTCGGGATGAGCAGTTCTTC. The complete variable domain, with remaining parts taken from reference TRBV19 and TRBJ2-1, reads DGGITQSPKYLFRKEGQNVTLSCEQNLNHDAMYWYRQDPGQGLRLIYYSQIVNDFQKGDIAEGYSVSREKKESFPLTVTSAQKNPTAFYLCASNRGRDEQFFGPGTRLTVL.

In this sample, this clone turned up a few times. The rearrangement uses TRBV2 and TRBJ1-2; 8 nucleotides agree with TRBD1. The CDR3 length is 13 residues. Germline CDR1 SNHLY, CDR2 FYNNEI. V trimming: 6 bases; J trimming: 2 bases; junction bases outside the gene matches: 2. The CDR3 protein is CASRNRGNYGYTF. The CDR3 region has the DNA TGTGCCAGCAGGAACAGGGGGAACTATGGCTACACCTTC.

This clone came up once. V is TRBV7-2 and J is TRBJ2-1; perhaps TRBD2 as D (6 bases). CDR1 is SGHTA and CDR2 is FQGNSA in the germline V gene. The ends were cut back, 1 base at V and 6 bases at J, with 19 bases in the middle. There are 17 residues in the CDR3. The CDR3 protein is CASSLGGGLPAFNEQFF. DNA of the CDR3: TGTGCCAGCAGCTTAGGTGGGGGACTCCCGGCTTTCAATGAGCAGTTCTTC.

The V call is TRBV11-2, the J call TRBJ2-1; unclear D gene. Germline-derived CDR1 and CDR2 are SGHAT and FQNNGV. V gave up 4 bases and J gave up 7 bases, with 17 bases separating them. CDR3 size: 15 residues. CDR3 coding DNA: TGTGCCAGCAGCTCGACGATATCTAGGCCAAATGAGCAGTTCTTC. As protein: CASSSTISRPNEQFF.

J is TRBJ1-5 and V is TRBV27; D not resolved. Deletions cut 3 bases from V and 2 bases from J, with 11 bases between. This CDR3 region has 15 residues. The V gene's germline CDR1 is MNHEY and CDR2 SMNVEV (reference sequence). The CDR3 DNA reads TGTGCCAGCAGTTTCCACGGATGGGGCAATCAGCCCCAGCATTTT. Protein product: CASSFHGWGNQPQHF.

The V call is TRBV5-5, the J call TRBJ1-2; D uncertain. The CDR3 sequence is 15 residues long. From germline, CDR1 is SGHKS and CDR2 YYEKEE (reference sequence). Deletions cut 0 bases from V and 6 bases from J, with 15 bases between. Here the CDR3 reads CASSLVVSGINGYTF. Written as DNA, the CDR3 is TGTGCCAGCAGCTTGGTGGTTTCCGGTATTAATGGCTACACCTTC.

In this sample, this clone turned up once. The chain has TRBV15 and TRBJ2-7; 7 bases line up with TRBD2. The CDR3 runs to 17 residues. Looked up from germline, CDR1 is LNHNV and CDR2 is YYDKDF (reference sequence). Trimming cost V 0 bases and J 5 bases; bases outside gene matches: 13. CDR3 protein: CATSREAGPYPNHEQYF. In nucleotides, the CDR3 is TGTGCCACCAGCAGAGAAGCGGGGCCGTACCCCAACCACGAGCAGTACTTC.

The V and J genes are TRBV7-2 and TRBJ2-1; tentatively, D is TRBD2 (6 bases). V lost 1 base, J lost 0 bases, and 7 bases lay in between. This CDR3 contains 15 residues. Germline CDR1 is SGHTA and CDR2 is FQGNSA. The CDR3 region has the DNA TGTGCCAGCAGCTTAGGCGGGACCTCCTACAATGAGCAGTTCTTC. Its protein is CASSLGGTSYNEQFF.

This chain joins TRBV19 and TRBJ2-1, with D uncertain. The germline V and J ends were trimmed by 4 bases and 5 bases, with 6 bases remaining between them. The CDR3 covers 12 residues. Per germline, CDR1 LNHDA and CDR2 SQIVND (reference sequence). The CDR3 sequence is CASSTYNNEQFF. The DNA of the CDR3 is TGTGCCAGTAGTACTTACAACAATGAGCAGTTCTTC.

The sample holds one count of this clone. The V and J genes are TRBV18 and TRBJ2-1; the match to TRBD1 covers 8 bases. Trimming removed 6 bases from V and 4 bases from J; junction bases left unmatched: 14. Germline-derived CDR1 and CDR2 are KGHSH and LQKENI. This CDR3 has 17 residues. This chain's CDR3 is CASSRGPDRVGYNEQFF. The CDR3 region has the DNA TGTGCCAGCTCCAGGGGCCCGGACAGGGTGGGTTACAATGAGCAGTTCTTC. The full variable domain, its missing parts supplied by reference TRBV18 and TRBJ2-1, is NAGVMQNPRHLVRRRGQEARLRCSPMKGHSHVYWYRQLPEEGLKFMVYLQKENIIDESGMPKERFSAEFPKEGPSILRIQQVVRGDSAAYFCASSRGPDRVGYNEQFFGPGTRLTVL.

The sample holds a few counts of this clone. The V gene is TRBV30, the J gene TRBJ1-1; D may be TRBD1 (5 bases). V was cut by 1 base and J by 5 bases, with 8 bases left in between. The germline CDR1 and CDR2 sequences are GTSNPN and SVGIG (reference sequence). The CDR3 is 12 residues long. The DNA of the CDR3 is TGTGCCTGGAGTGGGGGGGGAACTGAAGCTTTCTTT. It is translated as CAWSGGGTEAFF.

The V gene is TRBV19, the J gene TRBJ1-2; D gene unclear. Germline lookup yields CDR1 LNHDA and CDR2 SQIVND (reference sequence). CDR3 length: 15 residues. V lost 3 bases and J 4 bases, leaving 15 bases between the germline ends. CDR3 sequence (DNA): TGTGCCAGTAGTATTTCCCGCACAGTGAGCTATGGCTACACCTTC. It specifies CASSISRTVSYGYTF.

The chain employs TRBV10-2 and TRBJ2-3, with unresolved D. This CDR3 has 12 amino acids. V was pared by 4 bases and J by 4 bases, with 6 bases between. The germline V gene encodes CDR1 WSHSY and CDR2 SAAADI. CDR3 region: CASSGWADTQYF. Here the CDR3 DNA reads TGCGCCAGCAGTGGGTGGGCAGATACGCAGTATTTT.

V usage is TRBV29-1 and J usage is TRBJ1-1, with 7 bases fitting TRBD1. CDR1 SQVTM and CDR2 ANQGSEA come from the germline V gene. The ends lost 5 bases at V and 1 base at J; junction bases unmatched: 7. The CDR3 covers 14 residues. This CDR3 is CSVWATGPNTEAFF. The DNA of the CDR3 is TGCAGCGTTTGGGCGACAGGGCCGAACACTGAAGCTTTCTTT.

The chain uses TRBV18 and TRBJ2-7; perhaps TRBD1 as D (6 bases). CDR3 length equals 13 residues. Per the germline V gene, CDR1 is KGHSH and CDR2 is LQKENI. V lost 2 bases and J lost 6, with 11 bases in between. CDR3 in DNA: TGTGCCAGCTCACCATACAGGGTCCGCGAGCAGTACTTC. Encoded protein: CASSPYRVREQYF.

The chain employs TRBV25-1 and TRBJ2-1; TRBD2 matches at 11 bases. The J segment lost 2 bases and the V segment lost 3 bases, leaving 6 bases of the junction unmatched. Germline lookup yields CDR1 MGHDK and CDR2 SYGVNS. The CDR3 covers 17 residues. Here the CDR3 reads CASSELAGGPPYNEQFF. The CDR3 DNA reads TGTGCCAGCAGTGAGCTAGCGGGAGGACCCCCCTACAATGAGCAGTTCTTC.

This clone showed up just once. Here the CDR3 DNA reads TGTGCCAGCAGCTTGACGGGAAATGAGCAGTTCTTC. It translates to CASSLTGNEQFF. This chain connects TRBV5-6 to TRBJ2-1; a weak D match, TRBD2 (5 bases). Deletions cut 1 base from V and 7 bases from J, with 6 bases between. The CDR3 runs to 12 residues. Per the germline V gene, CDR1 is SGHDT and CDR2 is YYEEEE.

The chain joins TRBV7-8 to TRBJ2-6; 7 nucleotides align to TRBD2. CDR3 size: 21 residues. Looked up from germline, CDR1 is SGHVS and CDR2 is FQNEAQ. V dropped 1 base and J dropped 0; count of bases not matched to a gene: 15. The CDR3 is CASSLGWGLERDLSGANVLTF. The DNA of the CDR3 is TGTGCCAGCAGCTTAGGGTGGGGACTGGAGCGGGATCTCTCTGGGGCCAACGTCCTGACTTTC.